Below are 22 T cell receptor beta chains sequenced from a single sample in a study of blood T cell repertoires in COVID-19. The assay was immunoSEQ multiplex PCR, and TCRdb's table has in-frame clones only and misses some. The table has more than 150,000 clones, roughly four fifths seen once; the top ten hold roughly an eighth. Sample: peripheral blood. These receptors all come from a man younger than 45 with active or convalescent COVID-19.

This chain connects TRBV3-1 (or the pseudogene TRBV3-2) to TRBJ1-6, with a possible D match to TRBD1 (5 bases). Trimming cost V 5 bases and J 7 bases, with 12 bases left between them. Germline V gene lookup returns CDR1 LGHDT and CDR2 YNNKEL (reference sequence). The CDR3 spans 14 residues. The CDR3 spells CASSAGSVNSPLHF. Written as DNA, the CDR3 is TGTGCCAGCAGCGCAGGGTCGGTGAATTCACCCCTCCACTTT.

This clone has more than one count but fewer than ten. The rearrangement uses TRBV5-4 and TRBJ1-4; maybe TRBD1 (6 bases). V was cut by 4 bases and J by 3 bases, with 16 bases left in between. CDR3 length: 16 amino acids. CDR1 SGHNT and CDR2 YYREEE come from the germline V gene (reference sequence). CDR3 loop: CASSNNRVGANEKLFF. DNA for the CDR3: TGTGCCAGCAGCAATAACAGGGTTGGGGCTAATGAAAAACTGTTTTTT.

V usage is TRBV30 and J usage is TRBJ2-7; the D gene is possibly TRBD2 (5 bases). Per germline, CDR1 GTSNPN and CDR2 SVGIG (reference sequence). Between the trimmed V and J ends, which lost 5 bases and 4 bases, there was a span of 9 bases. The length of the CDR3 is 11 residues. CDR3 sequence: CAWGERYEQYF. The CDR3 DNA follows: TGTGCCTGGGGCGAGCGGTACGAGCAGTACTTC. The full variable domain, completed using reference TRBV30 and TRBJ2-7, is SQTIHQWPATLVQPVGSPLSLECTVEGTSNPNLYWYRQAAGRGLQLLFYSVGIGQISSEVPQNLSASRPQDRQFILSSKKLLLSDSGFYLCAWGERYEQYFGPGTRLTVT.

V and J are TRBV5-4 and TRBJ1-2; 9 nucleotides match TRBD1. Germline trimming cut 1 base from V and 2 bases from J; bases unmatched to any gene: 3. The CDR3 covers 15 residues. Germline values: CDR1 SGHNT, CDR2 YYREEE (reference sequence). For the CDR3, the DNA is TGTGCCAGCAGCTTGATCGGGACAGGGAACTATGGCTACACCTTC. This codes for CASSLIGTGNYGYTF.

The CDR3 sequence: CASSLAGDRGRVIGELFF. CDR3 nucleotide sequence: TGTGCCAGCAGCTTGGCGGGGGACAGGGGGCGCGTCATCGGGGAGCTGTTTTTT. The rearrangement joins TRBV5-6 to TRBJ2-2, with 12 positions matching TRBD1. Germline V lookup: CDR1 SGHDT, CDR2 YYEEEE. The CDR3 covers 18 residues. Trimming cost V 0 bases and J 7 bases; bases outside gene matches: 10. Together with reference TRBV5-6 and TRBJ2-2, the CDR3 gives the full variable domain: DAGVTQSPTHLIKTRGQQVTLRCSPKSGHDTVSWYQQALGQGPQFIFQYYEEEERQRGNFPDRFSGHQFPNYSSELNVNALLLGDSALYLCASSLAGDRGRVIGELFFGEGSRLTVL.

This chain joins TRBV9 and TRBJ1-2; D not certain. Germline V gives CDR1 SGDLS, CDR2 YYNGEE. V lost 1 base, J lost 0 bases, and 13 bases lay in between. This CDR3 comprises 16 residues. The chain's CDR3 is CASSVSAGATNYGYTF. The CDR3 nucleotides are TGTGCCAGCAGCGTAAGTGCGGGAGCGACTAACTATGGCTACACCTTC.

V is TRBV13 and J is TRBJ2-5; the D gene is possibly TRBD2 (5 bases). The CDR3 consists of 15 residues. Trimming removed 3 bases from V and 9 bases from J, with 20 bases in between. Per germline, CDR1 PRHDT and CDR2 FYEKMQ (reference sequence). CDR3 amino acids: CASSLAALGREPQYF. The CDR3 DNA follows: TGTGCCAGCAGCTTGGCCGCACTGGGAAGGGAGCCCCAGTACTTC.

The table lists this clone with many counts. The chain combines TRBV10-2 with TRBJ2-7, with D perhaps TRBD1 (5 bases). This CDR3 comprises 12 residues. V was clipped by 6 bases and J by 4 bases, with 10 bases between them. The germline V gene has CDR1 WSHSY and CDR2 SAAADI. The CDR3 DNA is TGCGCCAGCAGCGCGGACATGTACGAGCAGTACTTC. The encoded protein is CASSADMYEQYF.

The V gene is TRBV7-2, the J gene TRBJ2-7, with a possible D match to TRBD2 (5 bases). Trimming left V 5 bases short and J 2 bases short, with 19 bases between. Germline assignment: CDR1 SGHTA and CDR2 FQGNSA. The CDR3 loop spans 16 amino acids. In DNA form, the CDR3 reads TGTGCCAGCAGCGCAGCTTGGCCGCTAGCCCCCTACGAGCAGTACTTC. Translated: CASSAAWPLAPYEQYF.

The chain links TRBV11-2 to TRBJ2-1; 8 bases map to TRBD2. The junction had 14 bases not matched to a gene; V was cut back by 5 bases and J by 8 bases. The length of the CDR3 is 16 residues. Germline V lookup: CDR1 SGHAT, CDR2 FQNNGV. The DNA for the CDR3 is TGTGCCAGCAGCCATCCCCTCAGACTAGCGCCCGATGAGCAGTTCTTC. Amino acid sequence: CASSHPLRLAPDEQFF.

The chain combines TRBV6-4 with TRBJ2-1, with TRBD2 matching over 9 bases. Germline loops: CDR1 MRHNA, CDR2 SNTAGT. The CDR3 is made up of 15 amino acids. V lost 0 bases, J lost 4 bases, and 1 base stayed unmatched. The CDR3 spells CASSDSAGGYNEQFF. CDR3 nucleotide sequence: TGTGCCAGCAGTGACTCAGCGGGGGGTTACAATGAGCAGTTCTTC.

J is TRBJ1-4 and V is TRBV12-5; 9 bases map to TRBD1. V dropped 4 bases and J dropped 8; count of bases not matched to a gene: 11. From germline, CDR1 is LGHNT and CDR2 FRNRAP. There are 16 residues in the CDR3. In DNA, the CDR3 is TGTGCTAGTGGTTCCCTCAGGGGACAGGGACAAGAAAAACTGTTTTTT. This translates into CASGSLRGQGQEKLFF.

As for this clone: The sample holds other DNA sequences that translate to the same CDR3. The chain links TRBV29-1 to TRBJ1-5, with D perhaps matching TRBD1 (5 bases). Germline V lookup: CDR1 SQVTM, CDR2 ANQGSEA. Trimming pared 6 bases from V and 1 base from J, leaving 7 bases between. CDR3 length: 12 residues. CDR3 nucleotide sequence: TGCAGCGTCGCAGGGAGCAATCAGCCCCAGCATTTT. Protein product: CSVAGSNQPQHF.

The chain employs TRBV5-1 and TRBJ2-7, with 7 bases that match TRBD2. Germline V gives CDR1 SGHRS, CDR2 YFSETQ. This CDR3 has 14 amino acids. Germline trimming cut 0 bases from V and 3 bases from J; bases unmatched to any gene: 3. CDR3 sequence: CASSLVGGSYEQYF. CDR3 in DNA: TGCGCCAGCAGCTTGGTGGGGGGGAGCTACGAGCAGTACTTC. The full variable domain, with the rest looked up from reference TRBV5-1 and TRBJ2-7, is KAGVTQTPRYLIKTRGQQVTLSCSPISGHRSVSWYQQTPGQGLQFLFEYFSETQRNKGNFPGRFSGRQFSNSRSEMNVSTLELGDSALYLCASSLVGGSYEQYFGPGTRLTVT.

This rearrangement joins TRBV5-1 to TRBJ2-1; TRBD1 agrees at 8 bases. The CDR3 covers 14 residues. V was pared by 3 bases and J by 7 bases, with 6 bases of the junction left unmatched. The germline gives CDR1 SGHRS, CDR2 YFSETQ. CDR3 sequence: CASSWDRPTNEQFF. CDR3 coding DNA: TGCGCCAGCAGCTGGGACAGGCCGACAAATGAGCAGTTCTTC.

The rearrangement links TRBV7-9 to TRBJ2-7; TRBD2 matches at 10 bases. The CDR3 totals 15 residues. The germline V gene has CDR1 SEHNR and CDR2 FQNEAQ (reference sequence). V dropped 5 bases and J dropped 0; count of bases not matched to a gene: 4. The CDR3 protein is CASSRTSGFSYEQYF. In DNA, the CDR3 is TGTGCCAGCAGCAGGACTAGCGGTTTCTCCTACGAGCAGTACTTC.

The CDR3 DNA reads as TGCGCCAGCAGGGCCGGGACTAGCGGGTTTCCGCGGGAGACCCAGTACTTC. It yields the protein CASRAGTSGFPRETQYF. The chain has TRBV5-1 and TRBJ2-5, with 12 bases that match TRBD2. CDR1 is SGHRS, CDR2 YFSETQ, per germline. Germline trimming cut 5 bases from V and 5 bases from J; bases unmatched to any gene: 13. This CDR3 is built from 17 residues.

V gene TRBV12-3 or TRBV12-4 combines with J gene TRBJ1-1; the match to TRBD1 covers 7 bases. This CDR3 spans 13 amino acids. With V trimmed by 6 bases and J by 5 bases, 6 bases remained unmatched. The CDR3 protein is CASRDRDKTEAFF. DNA for the CDR3: TGTGCCAGCAGAGACAGGGACAAAACTGAAGCTTTCTTT.

The chain recombines TRBV19 with TRBJ2-6, with a tentative D call TRBD2 (6 bases). This CDR3 is 15 amino acids long. CDR1 and CDR2 from the germline V gene are LNHDA and SQIVND (reference sequence). Trimming cost V 10 bases and J 0 bases, with 13 bases left between them. CDR3 sequence reads: CATLGRFSGANVLTF. CDR3 bases: TGTGCCACTCTAGGGAGGTTCTCTGGGGCCAACGTCCTGACTTTC.

The V call is TRBV24-1, the J call TRBJ1-1, with 7 bases fitting TRBD1. Germline V gene data show CDR1 as KGHDR and CDR2 as SFDVKD. The CDR3 runs 21 residues. Trimming cost V 4 bases and J 6 bases; bases outside gene matches: 28. The CDR3 sequence: CATSDVTDRRIRGQRVAEAFF. In DNA form, the CDR3 reads TGTGCCACCAGTGACGTCACTGATAGAAGAATCCGGGGACAGAGGGTCGCTGAAGCTTTCTTT.

This clone rates as large. The chain recombines TRBV5-5 with TRBJ1-2; 8 nucleotides match TRBD1. Germline assignment: CDR1 SGHKS and CDR2 YYEKEE (reference sequence). The CDR3 spans 15 residues. V was pared by 5 bases and J by 3 bases, with 9 bases of the junction left unmatched. This CDR3 is CASRPGTGGDYGYTF. CDR3 nucleotides: TGTGCCAGCAGGCCTGGGACAGGTGGGGACTATGGCTACACCTTC.

The chain uses TRBV6-1 and TRBJ1-3; D remains unclear. The CDR3 has 14 residues. Germline V gene sequence: CDR1 MNHNS, CDR2 SASEGT. The V gene lost 1 base and the J gene lost 0 bases, with 4 bases spanning the gap. The CDR3 spells CASSEVFSGNTIYF. The CDR3 nucleotides read TGTGCCAGCAGTGAAGTATTCTCTGGAAACACCATATATTTT.